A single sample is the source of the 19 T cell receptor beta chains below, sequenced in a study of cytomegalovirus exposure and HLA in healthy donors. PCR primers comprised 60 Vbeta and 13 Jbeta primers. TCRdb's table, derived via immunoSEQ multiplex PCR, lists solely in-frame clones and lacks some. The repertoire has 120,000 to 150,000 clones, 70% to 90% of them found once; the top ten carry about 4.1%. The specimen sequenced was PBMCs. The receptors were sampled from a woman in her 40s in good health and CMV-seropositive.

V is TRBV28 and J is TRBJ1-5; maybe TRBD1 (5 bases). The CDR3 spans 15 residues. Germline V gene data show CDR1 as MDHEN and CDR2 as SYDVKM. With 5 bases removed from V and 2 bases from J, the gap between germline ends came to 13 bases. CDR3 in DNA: TGTGCCAGCAGTACGGGGACGGGGGGCAATCAGCCCCAGCATTTT. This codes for CASSTGTGGNQPQHF.

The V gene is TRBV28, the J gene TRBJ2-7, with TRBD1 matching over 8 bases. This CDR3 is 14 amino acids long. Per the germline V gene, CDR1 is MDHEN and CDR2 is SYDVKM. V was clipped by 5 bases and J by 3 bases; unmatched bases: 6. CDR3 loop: CASSLGGQDYEQYF. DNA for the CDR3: TGTGCCAGCAGTCTAGGGGGACAGGACTACGAGCAGTACTTC.

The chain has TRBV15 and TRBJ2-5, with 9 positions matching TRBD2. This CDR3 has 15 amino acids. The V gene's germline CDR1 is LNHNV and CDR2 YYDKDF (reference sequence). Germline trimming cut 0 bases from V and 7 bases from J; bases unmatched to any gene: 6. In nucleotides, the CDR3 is TGTGCCACCAGCAGAGATCGTGATAGCGGGGGGACCCAGTACTTC. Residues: CATSRDRDSGGTQYF.

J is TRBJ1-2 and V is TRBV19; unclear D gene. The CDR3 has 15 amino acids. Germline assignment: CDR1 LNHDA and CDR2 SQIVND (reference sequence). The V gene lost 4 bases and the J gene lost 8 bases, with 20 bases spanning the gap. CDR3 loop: CASSTNGLGTSGYTF. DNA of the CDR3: TGTGCCAGTAGTACGAACGGACTGGGAACGAGCGGCTACACCTTC.

In DNA form, the CDR3 reads TGTGCCAGCAGCGCCCCCGGCGACAGGAGCTCTGGAAACACCATATATTTT. Its translation: CASSAPGDRSSGNTIYF. The gene calls are TRBV21-1 and TRBJ1-3; no DNA check was done on the table's D call, TRBD1. TRBV21-1 is designated a pseudogene. CDR3 size: 17 residues.

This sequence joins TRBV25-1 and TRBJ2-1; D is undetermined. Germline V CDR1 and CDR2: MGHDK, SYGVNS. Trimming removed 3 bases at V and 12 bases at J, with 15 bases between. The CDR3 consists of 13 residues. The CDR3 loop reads CASSEGDFSGQFF. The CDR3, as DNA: TGTGCCAGCAGTGAGGGTGACTTCTCTGGGCAGTTCTTC.

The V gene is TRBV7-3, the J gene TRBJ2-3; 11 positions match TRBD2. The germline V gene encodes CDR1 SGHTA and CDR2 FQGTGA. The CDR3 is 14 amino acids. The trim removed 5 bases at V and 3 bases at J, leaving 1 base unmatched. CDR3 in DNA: TGTGCCAGCAGCCCTAGCGGGGGGACAGATACGCAGTATTTT. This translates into CASSPSGGTDTQYF.

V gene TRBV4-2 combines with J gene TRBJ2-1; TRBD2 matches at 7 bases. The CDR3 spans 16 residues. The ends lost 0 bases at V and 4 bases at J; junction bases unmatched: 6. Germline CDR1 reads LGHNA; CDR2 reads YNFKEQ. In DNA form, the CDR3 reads TGTGCCAGCAGCCAAGAAAACGGGAGGCCTTACAATGAGCAGTTCTTC. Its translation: CASSQENGRPYNEQFF.

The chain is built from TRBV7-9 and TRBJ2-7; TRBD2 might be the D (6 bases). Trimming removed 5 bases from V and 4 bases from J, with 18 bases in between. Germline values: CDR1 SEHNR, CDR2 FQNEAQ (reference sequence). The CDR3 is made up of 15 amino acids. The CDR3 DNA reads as TGTGCCAGCAGCCCGCTAGCGAGGAAGGCATACGAGCAGTACTTC. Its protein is CASSPLARKAYEQYF.

The CDR3 region has the DNA TGTGCCAGCAGTGGACGGACAGGGGAGAGTACTGAAGCTTTCTTT. Residues: CASSGRTGESTEAFF. The rearrangement joins TRBV6-5 to TRBJ1-1; the match to TRBD1 covers 9 bases. With V trimmed by 5 bases and J by 5 bases, 9 bases remained unmatched. Germline lookup yields CDR1 MNHEY and CDR2 SVGAGI. This CDR3 has 15 residues.

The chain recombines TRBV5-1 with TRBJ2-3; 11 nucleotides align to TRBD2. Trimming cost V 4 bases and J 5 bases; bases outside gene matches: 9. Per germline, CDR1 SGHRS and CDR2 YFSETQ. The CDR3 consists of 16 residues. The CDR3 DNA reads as TGCGCCAGCAGCAGTTTAGCGGGAGGGCCGGTAGATACGCAGTATTTT. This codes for CASSSLAGGPVDTQYF. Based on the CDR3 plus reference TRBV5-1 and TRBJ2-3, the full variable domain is KAGVTQTPRYLIKTRGQQVTLSCSPISGHRSVSWYQQTPGQGLQFLFEYFSETQRNKGNFPGRFSGRQFSNSRSEMNVSTLELGDSALYLCASSSLAGGPVDTQYFGPGTRLTVL.

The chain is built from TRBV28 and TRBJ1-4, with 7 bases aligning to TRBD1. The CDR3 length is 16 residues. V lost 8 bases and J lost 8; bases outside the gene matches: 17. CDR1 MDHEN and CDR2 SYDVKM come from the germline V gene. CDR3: CASQEATGAVIEKLFF. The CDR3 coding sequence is TGTGCCAGCCAAGAGGCTACAGGGGCGGTTATAGAAAAACTGTTTTTT.

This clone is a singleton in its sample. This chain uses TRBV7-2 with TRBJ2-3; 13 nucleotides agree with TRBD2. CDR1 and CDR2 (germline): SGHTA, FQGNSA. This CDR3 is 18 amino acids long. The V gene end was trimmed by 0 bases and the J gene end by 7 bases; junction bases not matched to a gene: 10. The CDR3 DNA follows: TGTGCCAGCAGCTTAGCTAGCACTAGCGGGAGGGTGCCCCATACGCAGTATTTT. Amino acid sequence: CASSLASTSGRVPHTQYF.

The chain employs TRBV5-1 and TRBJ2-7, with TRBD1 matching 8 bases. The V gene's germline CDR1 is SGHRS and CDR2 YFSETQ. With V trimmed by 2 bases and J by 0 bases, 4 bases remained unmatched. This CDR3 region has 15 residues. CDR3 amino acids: CASSFRQGRSYEQYF. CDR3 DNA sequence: TGCGCCAGCAGCTTCCGACAGGGGCGCTCCTACGAGCAGTACTTC. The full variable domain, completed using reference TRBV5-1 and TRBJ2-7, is KAGVTQTPRYLIKTRGQQVTLSCSPISGHRSVSWYQQTPGQGLQFLFEYFSETQRNKGNFPGRFSGRQFSNSRSEMNVSTLELGDSALYLCASSFRQGRSYEQYFGPGTRLTVT.

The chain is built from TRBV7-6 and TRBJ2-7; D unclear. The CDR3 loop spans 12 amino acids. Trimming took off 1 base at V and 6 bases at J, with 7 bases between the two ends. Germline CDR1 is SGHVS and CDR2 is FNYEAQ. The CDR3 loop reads CASSLGPGEQYF. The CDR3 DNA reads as TGTGCCAGCAGCTTAGGACCAGGCGAGCAGTACTTC.

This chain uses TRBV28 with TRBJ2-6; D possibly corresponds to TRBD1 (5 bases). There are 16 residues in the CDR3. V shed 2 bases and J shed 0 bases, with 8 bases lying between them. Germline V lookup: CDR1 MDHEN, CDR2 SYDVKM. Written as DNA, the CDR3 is TGTGCCAGCAGTTTACCAGGGTTCTCTGGGGCCAACGTCCTGACTTTC. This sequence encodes CASSLPGFSGANVLTF.

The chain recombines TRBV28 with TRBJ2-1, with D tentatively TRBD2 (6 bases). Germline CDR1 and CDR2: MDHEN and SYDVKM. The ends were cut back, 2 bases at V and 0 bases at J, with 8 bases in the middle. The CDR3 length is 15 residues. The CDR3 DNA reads TGTGCCAGCAGTTTAGACGGGAGCTCCTACAATGAGCAGTTCTTC. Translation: CASSLDGSSYNEQFF.

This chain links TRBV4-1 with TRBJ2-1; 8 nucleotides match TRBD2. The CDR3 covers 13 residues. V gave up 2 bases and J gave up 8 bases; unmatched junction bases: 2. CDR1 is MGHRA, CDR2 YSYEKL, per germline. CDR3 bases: TGCGCCAGCAGCCAAACCGGGGGGGATGAGCAGTTCTTC. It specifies CASSQTGGDEQFF.

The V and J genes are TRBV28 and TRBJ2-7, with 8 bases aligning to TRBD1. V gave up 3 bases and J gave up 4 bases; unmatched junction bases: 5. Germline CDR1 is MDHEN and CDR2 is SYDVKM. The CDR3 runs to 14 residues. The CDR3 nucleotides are TGTGCCAGCAGTTTGGCAGGGGGCACGTACGAGCAGTACTTC. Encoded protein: CASSLAGGTYEQYF. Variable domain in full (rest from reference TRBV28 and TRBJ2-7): DVKVTQSSRYLVKRTGEKVFLECVQDMDHENMFWYRQDPGLGLRLIYFSYDVKMKEKGDIPEGYSVSREKKERFSLILESASTNQTSMYLCASSLAGGTYEQYFGPGTRLTVT.